The 8 T cell receptor beta chains presented below share a single source sample, sequenced in a study of blood T cell repertoires in COVID-19. Sequencing was performed with immunoSEQ multiplex PCR; in TCRdb, only in-frame clones are kept and a portion is missing. The sample contains over 40,000 clones, 86% of which appear only once. Material for sequencing was peripheral blood. These receptors all come from an elderly man with acute or convalescent COVID-19.

The genes are TRBV7-8 and TRBJ2-2; TRBD1 matches 7 bases. Looked up from germline, CDR1 is SGHVS and CDR2 is FQNEAQ. The V and J ends lost 1 base and 6 bases, in that order; junction bases with no gene match: 2. This CDR3 is 14 amino acids long. The CDR3 DNA follows: TGTGCCAGCAGCTTAGATCAGGGGGCCGGGGAGCTGTTTTTT. Translated, it gives CASSLDQGAGELFF.

This chain uses TRBV5-1 with TRBJ2-1, with D maybe TRBD2 (6 bases). V was cut by 9 bases and J by 1 base, with 20 bases left in between. The CDR3 is 16 amino acids. Germline assignment: CDR1 SGHRS and CDR2 YFSETQ. The CDR3 is CATRRVPSGSYNEQFF. The CDR3 DNA reads as TGCGCCACCAGGCGAGTCCCCAGCGGGTCCTACAATGAGCAGTTCTTC.

The chain is built from TRBV5-1 and TRBJ2-3, with D perhaps TRBD2 (6 bases). Looked up from germline, CDR1 is SGHRS and CDR2 is YFSETQ. The CDR3 runs to 16 residues. Trimming shortened V by 4 bases and J by 1 base, and 16 bases separated the two germline ends. CDR3 coding DNA: TGCGCCAGCAGCAGCGAGTCTACGGGAGGCACAGATACGCAGTATTTT. The encoded protein is CASSSESTGGTDTQYF.

The gene calls are TRBV6-5 and TRBJ2-3; 12 positions match TRBD2. The V segment lost 4 bases and the J segment 4 bases; nucleotides outside the gene matches: 6. Germline-derived CDR1 and CDR2 are MNHEY and SVGAGI. This CDR3 has 16 amino acids. CDR3 sequence (DNA): TGTGCCAGCAGTTCCCCGACTAGCGGGGGTTCAGATACGCAGTATTTT. Its translation: CASSSPTSGGSDTQYF.

This rearrangement joins TRBV28 to TRBJ2-3; D is perhaps TRBD2 (7 bases). V gave up 5 bases and J gave up 4 bases, with 13 bases separating them. The CDR3 length is 14 residues. Germline CDR1 is MDHEN and CDR2 is SYDVKM. DNA of the CDR3: TGTGCCAGCAGTCATAGGGGGGGCCCAGATACGCAGTATTTT. It translates to CASSHRGGPDTQYF.

The rearrangement joins TRBV10-2 to TRBJ2-7; D might be TRBD1 (6 bases). V was cut by 7 bases and J by 2 bases, with 15 bases left in between. Germline V gene sequence: CDR1 WSHSY, CDR2 SAAADI. The CDR3 spans 14 residues. The CDR3 DNA follows: TGCGCCAGCAACCCGGACAGTGATACCTACGAGCAGTACTTC. Amino acids: CASNPDSDTYEQYF.

The rearrangement joins TRBV27 to TRBJ2-5; no reliable D call. The germline V and J ends were trimmed by 9 bases and 3 bases, with 8 bases remaining between them. CDR3 length: 11 amino acids. Germline assignment: CDR1 MNHEY and CDR2 SMNVEV (reference sequence). The CDR3 DNA sequence: TGTGCCAGTAAAATTAAAGAGACCCAGTACTTC. This translates into CASKIKETQYF.

The chain uses TRBV4-1 and TRBJ2-7, with 11 bases aligning to TRBD2. Trimming cost V 0 bases and J 3 bases; bases outside gene matches: 10. Per germline, CDR1 MGHRA and CDR2 YSYEKL. The CDR3 covers 18 residues. CDR3 amino acids: CASSQEIAGGHVVYEQYF. As DNA, the CDR3 is TGCGCCAGCAGCCAAGAAATAGCGGGGGGGCACGTTGTCTACGAGCAGTACTTC.